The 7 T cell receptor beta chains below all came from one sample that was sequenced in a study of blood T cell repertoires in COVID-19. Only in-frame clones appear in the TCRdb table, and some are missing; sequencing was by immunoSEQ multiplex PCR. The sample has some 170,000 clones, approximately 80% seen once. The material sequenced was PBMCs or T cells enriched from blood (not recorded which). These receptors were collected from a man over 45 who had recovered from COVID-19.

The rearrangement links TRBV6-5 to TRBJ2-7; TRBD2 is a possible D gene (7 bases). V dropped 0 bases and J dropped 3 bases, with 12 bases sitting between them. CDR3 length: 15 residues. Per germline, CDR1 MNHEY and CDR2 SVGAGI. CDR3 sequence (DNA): TGTGCCAGCAGTTACTCGCCGGGGGGCTTCTACGAGCAGTACTTC. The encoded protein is CASSYSPGGFYEQYF.

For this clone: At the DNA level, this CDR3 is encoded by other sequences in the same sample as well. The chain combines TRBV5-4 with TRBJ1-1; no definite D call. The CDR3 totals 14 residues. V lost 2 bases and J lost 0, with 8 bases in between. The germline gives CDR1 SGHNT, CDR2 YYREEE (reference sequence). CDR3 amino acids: CASSLGGMNTEAFF. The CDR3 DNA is TGTGCCAGCAGCTTAGGAGGGATGAACACTGAAGCTTTCTTT.

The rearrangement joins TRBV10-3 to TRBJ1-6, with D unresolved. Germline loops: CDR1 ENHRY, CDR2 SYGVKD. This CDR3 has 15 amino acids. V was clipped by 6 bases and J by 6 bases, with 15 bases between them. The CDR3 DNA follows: TGTGCCATCAGCGAAAGGCCTAGAGGTAATTCACCCCTCCACTTT. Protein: CAISERPRGNSPLHF.

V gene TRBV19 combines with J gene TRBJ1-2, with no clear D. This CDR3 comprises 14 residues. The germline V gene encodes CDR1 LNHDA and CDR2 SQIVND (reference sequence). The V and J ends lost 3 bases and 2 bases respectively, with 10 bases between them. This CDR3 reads CASSMPTRNYGYTF. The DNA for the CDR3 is TGTGCCAGTAGTATGCCGACGCGGAACTATGGCTACACCTTC.

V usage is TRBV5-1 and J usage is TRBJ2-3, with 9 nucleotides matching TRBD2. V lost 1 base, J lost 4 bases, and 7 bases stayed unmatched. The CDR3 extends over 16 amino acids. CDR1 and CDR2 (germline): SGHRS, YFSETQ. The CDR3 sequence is CASSLSGGLRADTQYF. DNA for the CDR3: TGCGCCAGCAGCTTGAGCGGGGGGTTGAGGGCAGATACGCAGTATTTT.

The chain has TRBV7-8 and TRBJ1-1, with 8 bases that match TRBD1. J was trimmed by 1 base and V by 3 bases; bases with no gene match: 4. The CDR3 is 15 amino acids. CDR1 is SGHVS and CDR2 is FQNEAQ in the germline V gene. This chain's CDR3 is CASSFSGTGNTEAFF. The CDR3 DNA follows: TGTGCCAGCAGCTTTTCCGGGACAGGGAACACTGAAGCTTTCTTT.

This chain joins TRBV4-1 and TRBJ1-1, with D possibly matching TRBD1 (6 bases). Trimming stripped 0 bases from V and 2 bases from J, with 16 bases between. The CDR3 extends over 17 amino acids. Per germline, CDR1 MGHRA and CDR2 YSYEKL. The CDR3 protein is CASSQEPNTGINTEAFF. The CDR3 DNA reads TGCGCCAGCAGCCAAGAGCCGAATACAGGGATTAACACTGAAGCTTTCTTT.